This T cell receptor beta chain was profiled in a study of blood T cell repertoires in COVID-19. Repertoires were generated with immunoSEQ multiplex PCR, while TCRdb's copy carries only in-frame clones and drops some. Among about 76,000 clones listed, approximately 78% were seen once. Germline V lookup: CDR1 LNHDA, CDR2 SQIVND (reference sequence). Between the trimmed V and J ends, which lost 9 bases and 0 bases, there was a span of 13 bases. There are 14 residues in the CDR3. The clonotype was recovered from a woman in her fifties or sixties with acute or convalescent COVID-19. Sequencing was done on a sample of peripheral blood. The chain recombines TRBV19 with TRBJ2-3; D not certain. The CDR3 here is CASQLSLSTDTQYF. The CDR3 nucleotides read TGTGCCAGCCAACTATCTCTCAGCACAGATACGCAGTATTTT.